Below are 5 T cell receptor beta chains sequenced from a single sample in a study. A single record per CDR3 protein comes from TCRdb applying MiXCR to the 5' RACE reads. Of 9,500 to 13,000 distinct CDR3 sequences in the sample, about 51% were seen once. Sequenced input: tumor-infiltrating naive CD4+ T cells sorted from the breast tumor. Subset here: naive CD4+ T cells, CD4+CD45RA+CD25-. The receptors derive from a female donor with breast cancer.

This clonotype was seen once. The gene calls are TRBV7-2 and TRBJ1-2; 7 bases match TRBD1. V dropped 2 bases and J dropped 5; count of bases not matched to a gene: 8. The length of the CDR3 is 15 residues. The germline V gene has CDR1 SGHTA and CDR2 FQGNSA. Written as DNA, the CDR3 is TGTGCCAGCAGCTTAATCGCTCAGGGGGATTATGGCTACACCTTC. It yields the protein CASSLIAQGDYGYTF.

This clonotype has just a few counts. CDR3 region: CASSDTLETQYF. CDR3 nucleotides: TGCGCCAGCAGTGATACATTAGAGACCCAGTACTTC. The gene calls are TRBV10-2 and TRBJ2-5; D remains ambiguous. CDR1 and CDR2 from the germline V gene are WSHSY and SAAADI. This CDR3 has 12 amino acids. Trimming removed 3 bases from V and 4 bases from J, with 6 bases in between.

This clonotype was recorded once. The CDR3 reads CSVIAGGWYNEQFF. The CDR3 nucleotides read TGCAGCGTGATAGCGGGAGGATGGTACAATGAGCAGTTCTTC. V usage is TRBV29-1 and J usage is TRBJ2-1, with 10 bases identical to TRBD2. The CDR3 runs 14 residues. Germline CDR1 SQVTM, CDR2 ANQGSEA. J was trimmed by 4 bases and V by 6 bases; bases with no gene match: 6.

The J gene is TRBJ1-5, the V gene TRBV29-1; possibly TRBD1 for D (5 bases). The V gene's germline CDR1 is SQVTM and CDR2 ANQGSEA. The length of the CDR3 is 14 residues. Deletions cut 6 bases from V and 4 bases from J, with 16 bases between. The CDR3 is CSVRAGTANQPQHF. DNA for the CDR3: TGCAGCGTGCGCGCCGGGACGGCAAATCAGCCCCAGCATTTT.

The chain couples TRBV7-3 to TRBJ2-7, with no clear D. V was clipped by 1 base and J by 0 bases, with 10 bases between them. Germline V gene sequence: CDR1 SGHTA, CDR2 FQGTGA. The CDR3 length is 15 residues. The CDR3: CASSLNPENSYEQYV. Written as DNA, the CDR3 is TGTGCCAGCAGCTTAAACCCAGAAAACTCCTACGAGCAGTACGTC.